Below, 13 T cell receptor beta chains from the same sample are listed, as sequenced in a study of T cell repertoires in cytomegalovirus infection. TCRdb re-called the reads through MiXCR, storing one row per CDR3 protein. Among about 280,000 distinct CDR3 sequences, about 20% were seen once, and the ten largest hold roughly 19%. These receptors are not linked to any known antigen. The specimen was cultured PBMCs, collected from culture after CMV antigen stimulation. The receptors stem from a human donor in good health (CMV status not recorded). Some clones in this sample may be carry-over from other donors' samples.

The chain joins TRBV20-1 to TRBJ1-1; TRBD1 aligns across 7 bases. The CDR3 contains 13 residues. V gave up 2 bases and J gave up 5 bases; unmatched junction bases: 5. Germline CDR1 and CDR2: DFQATT and SNEGSKA (reference sequence). CDR3 sequence: CSARNRGSTEAFF. The DNA of the CDR3 is TGCAGTGCTAGAAACAGGGGAAGTACTGAAGCTTTCTTT.

This clonotype showed up many times. V gene TRBV7-9 combines with J gene TRBJ1-2; TRBD1 matches 8 bases. The CDR3 is 17 amino acids. Germline V gene lookup returns CDR1 SEHNR and CDR2 FQNEAQ (reference sequence). Unmatched junction bases numbered 15, after V lost 5 bases and J lost 4 bases. The CDR3 nucleotides read TGTGCCAGCAGCCCCGCGTCGGACAGGGACTGGACCTATGGCTACACCTTC. Translation gives CASSPASDRDWTYGYTF.

V is TRBV4-1 and J is TRBJ1-2; weak D call: TRBD1 (5 bases). Germline values: CDR1 MGHRA, CDR2 YSYEKL. The CDR3 is made up of 14 amino acids. V shed 5 bases and J shed 2 bases, with 12 bases lying between them. The DNA for the CDR3 is TGCGCCAGCAGCTATCCAGACAGAAACTATGGCTACACCTTC. The encoded protein is CASSYPDRNYGYTF.

This clonotype was observed a handful of times. This sequence joins TRBV2 and TRBJ2-7; 7 nucleotides line up with TRBD1. The CDR3 covers 15 residues. Unmatched junction bases numbered 7, after V lost 2 bases and J lost 3 bases. In germline, CDR1 is SNHLY, CDR2 FYNNEI. CDR3 in DNA: TGTGCCAGCAGTGAAAGTGGAAGGGGGCTCTACGAGCAGTACGTC. Encoded protein: CASSESGRGLYEQYV.

This clonotype was detected only a few times. The rearrangement joins TRBV7-6 to TRBJ2-2; possibly TRBD2 for D (6 bases). Trimming took off 3 bases at V and 6 bases at J, with 11 bases between the two ends. The germline gives CDR1 SGHVS, CDR2 FNYEAQ. The CDR3 is 14 amino acids. The CDR3 DNA is TGTGCCAGCAGCTTGGCGGGGATCTCCGGGGAGCTGTTTTTT. It encodes CASSLAGISGELFF.

The V gene is TRBV6-5, the J gene TRBJ2-7, with D maybe TRBD1 (6 bases). Germline V gene sequence: CDR1 MNHEY, CDR2 SVGAGI. The CDR3 runs to 12 residues. With 1 base removed from V and 6 bases from J, the gap between germline ends came to 7 bases. CDR3 amino acids: CASSYLGAEQYF. CDR3 nucleotide sequence: TGTGCCAGCAGTTACTTGGGGGCCGAGCAGTACTTC.

This clonotype was recorded at least ten times. This rearrangement joins TRBV7-2 to TRBJ2-3; possible D gene TRBD2, 5 bases. This CDR3 contains 15 residues. V was shortened by 1 base and J by 0 bases, with 8 bases between the two germline ends. The germline V gene has CDR1 SGHTA and CDR2 FQGNSA. The DNA for the CDR3 is TGTGCCAGCAGCTTAGGACTACCTAGCACAGATACGCAGTATTTT. Translating it yields CASSLGLPSTDTQYF.

This rearrangement joins TRBV19 to TRBJ1-1; 8 bases match TRBD1. Trimming at V came to 3 bases and at J to 5 bases, leaving 5 bases not matched to a gene. The CDR3 extends over 14 amino acids. Germline assignment: CDR1 LNHDA and CDR2 SQIVND (reference sequence). CDR3 nucleotide sequence: TGTGCCAGTAGTATGGGACAGGAGGGGACTGAAGCTTTCTTT. Amino acids: CASSMGQEGTEAFF.

This clonotype came up many times. V is TRBV19 and J is TRBJ2-7; D gene ambiguous. The germline gives CDR1 LNHDA, CDR2 SQIVND (reference sequence). Trimming pared 5 bases from V and 3 bases from J, leaving 17 bases between. The CDR3 length is 15 residues. The CDR3 loop is CASSPKKGPGYEQYF. Here the CDR3 DNA reads TGTGCCAGTAGTCCAAAAAAAGGACCCGGCTACGAGCAGTACTTC.

This clonotype was counted a single time. Possible read error: a much larger clone is one base away. The rearrangement uses TRBV7-9 and TRBJ2-4; D is perhaps TRBD1 or TRBD2 (5 bases each). This CDR3 spans 15 amino acids. The ends were cut back, 5 bases at V and 5 bases at J, with 16 bases in the middle. In germline, CDR1 is SEHNR, CDR2 FQNEAQ (reference sequence). The CDR3 loop reads CASSQSGANENIQYF. The CDR3 nucleotides read TGTGCCAGCAGCCAATCCGGGGCTAACGAAAACATTCAGTACTTC.

The chain has TRBV28 and TRBJ2-7, with D possibly matching TRBD1 (6 bases). The V end was cut by 5 bases, the J end by 3 bases, with 11 bases between. Germline assignment: CDR1 MDHEN and CDR2 SYDVKM. This CDR3 region has 13 residues. The CDR3 here is CASSMTGYYEQYF. CDR3 DNA: TGTGCCAGCAGTATGACAGGTTACTACGAGCAGTACTTC.

The chain joins TRBV7-8 to TRBJ1-6; D is uncertain. V dropped 1 base and J dropped 4 bases, with 5 bases sitting between them. The CDR3 length is 14 residues. Per the germline V gene, CDR1 is SGHVS and CDR2 is FQNEAQ. CDR3 loop: CASSLEGYNSPLHF. The CDR3 DNA sequence: TGTGCCAGCAGCTTAGAGGGATATAATTCACCCCTCCACTTT.

There are a few counts of this clonotype. The chain joins TRBV30 to TRBJ1-1; D unresolved. The V gene lost 5 bases and the J gene lost 3 bases, with 13 bases spanning the gap. Germline assignment: CDR1 GTSNPN and CDR2 SVGIG (reference sequence). CDR3 length: 13 residues. As DNA, the CDR3 is TGTGCCTGGGTCAGAACACGGGACACTGAAGCTTTCTTT. It specifies CAWVRTRDTEAFF.